This T cell receptor beta chain emerged from a study of OX40 agonist ivuxolimab in advanced cancers. Study observations and caveats: CD8+ T cells (on average) carried more expanded clones than CD4+ T cells.

Data came from immunoSEQ multiplex PCR; TCRdb stores just in-frame clones and leaves some out. The sample has approximately 74,000 clones; more than 70% are singletons. On cycle 4 day 1 and cycle 7 day 1, as well as at baseline, blood was sampled. CDR1 and CDR2 from the germline V gene are MNHEY and SMNVEV (reference sequence). V trimming: 3 bases; J trimming: 9 bases; junction bases outside the gene matches: 6. This CDR3 is 14 amino acids long. A note on this clone: Its antigen is unidentified.

The specimen comprised CD4+ or CD8+ T cells sorted from blood, sampled in a trial of the OX40 agonist ivuxolimab. The source is an adult with an advanced solid tumor such as melanoma, head and neck, liver or kidney cancer. The chain recombines TRBV27 with TRBJ2-1; the match to TRBD2 covers 9 bases. CDR3 region: CASSFSTSGLEQFF. The DNA of the CDR3 is TGTGCCAGCAGTTTTTCGACTAGCGGTCTTGAGCAGTTCTTC.